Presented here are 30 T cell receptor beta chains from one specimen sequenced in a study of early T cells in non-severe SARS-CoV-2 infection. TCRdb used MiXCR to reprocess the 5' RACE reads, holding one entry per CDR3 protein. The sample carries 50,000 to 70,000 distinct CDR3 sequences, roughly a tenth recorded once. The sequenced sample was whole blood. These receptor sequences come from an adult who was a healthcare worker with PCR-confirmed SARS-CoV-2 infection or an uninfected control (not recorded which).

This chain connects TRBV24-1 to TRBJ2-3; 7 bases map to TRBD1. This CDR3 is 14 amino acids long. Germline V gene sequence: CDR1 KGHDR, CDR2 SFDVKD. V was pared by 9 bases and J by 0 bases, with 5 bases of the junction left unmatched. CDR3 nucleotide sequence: TGTGCCACCGCCTCGGGACAGAGCACAGATACGCAGTATTTT. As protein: CATASGQSTDTQYF.

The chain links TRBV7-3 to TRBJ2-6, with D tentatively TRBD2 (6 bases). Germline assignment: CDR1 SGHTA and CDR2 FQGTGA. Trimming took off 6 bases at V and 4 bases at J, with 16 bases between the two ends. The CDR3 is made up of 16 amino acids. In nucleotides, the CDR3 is TGTGCCAGCAGTCAAGACGGGGGTACCGGGGCCAACGTCCTGACTTTC. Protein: CASSQDGGTGANVLTF.

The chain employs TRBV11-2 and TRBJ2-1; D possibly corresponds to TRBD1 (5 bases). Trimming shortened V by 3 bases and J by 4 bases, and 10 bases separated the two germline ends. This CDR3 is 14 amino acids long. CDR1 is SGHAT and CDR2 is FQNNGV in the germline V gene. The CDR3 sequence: CASSFWGLYNEQFF. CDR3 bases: TGTGCCAGCAGCTTCTGGGGCCTTTACAATGAGCAGTTCTTC.

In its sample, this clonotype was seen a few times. The chain's CDR3 is CSAGKPGVENTEAFF. The CDR3 region has the DNA TGCAGTGCTGGTAAACCGGGGGTAGAAAACACTGAAGCTTTCTTT. The gene calls are TRBV20-1 and TRBJ1-1, with a tentative D call TRBD1 (5 bases). This CDR3 is 15 amino acids long. Germline V gene data show CDR1 as DFQATT and CDR2 as SNEGSKA (reference sequence). Trimming cost V 5 bases and J 2 bases, with 18 bases left between them.

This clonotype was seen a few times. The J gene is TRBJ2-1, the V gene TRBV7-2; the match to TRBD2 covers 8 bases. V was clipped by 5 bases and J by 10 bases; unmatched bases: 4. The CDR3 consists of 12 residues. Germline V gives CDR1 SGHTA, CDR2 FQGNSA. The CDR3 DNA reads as TGTGCCAGCAGCCCCCAGCGGGAGGAGCAGTTCTTC. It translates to CASSPQREEQFF.

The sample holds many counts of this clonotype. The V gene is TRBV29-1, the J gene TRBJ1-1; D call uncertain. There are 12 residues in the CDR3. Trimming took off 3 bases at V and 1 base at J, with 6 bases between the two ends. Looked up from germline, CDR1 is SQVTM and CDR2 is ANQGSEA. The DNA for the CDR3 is TGCAGCGTTGATCCCGGGAACACTGAAGCTTTCTTT. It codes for CSVDPGNTEAFF.

The CDR3 protein is CASFYFQGVTEAFF. The CDR3 nucleotides are TGTGCCAGCTTTTATTTCCAGGGGGTGACTGAAGCTTTCTTT. The gene calls are TRBV2 and TRBJ1-1; TRBD1 agrees at 7 bases. Germline CDR1 reads SNHLY; CDR2 reads FYNNEI. This CDR3 is built from 14 residues. The V segment lost 8 bases and the J segment 5 bases; nucleotides outside the gene matches: 11.

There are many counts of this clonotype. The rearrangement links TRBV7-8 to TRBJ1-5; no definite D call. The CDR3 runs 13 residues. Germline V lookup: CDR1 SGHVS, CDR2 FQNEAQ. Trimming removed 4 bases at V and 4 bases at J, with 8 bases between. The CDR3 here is CASSSPGNQPQHF. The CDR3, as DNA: TGTGCCAGCAGCTCCCCGGGGAATCAGCCCCAGCATTTT.

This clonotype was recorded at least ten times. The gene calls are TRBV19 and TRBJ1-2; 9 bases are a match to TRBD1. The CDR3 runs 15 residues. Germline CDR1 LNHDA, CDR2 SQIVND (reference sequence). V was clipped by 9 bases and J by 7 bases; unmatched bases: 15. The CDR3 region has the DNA TGTGCCAGCCACACCCCCGGGACAGGGCCTGGTGGCTACACCTTC. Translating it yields CASHTPGTGPGGYTF.

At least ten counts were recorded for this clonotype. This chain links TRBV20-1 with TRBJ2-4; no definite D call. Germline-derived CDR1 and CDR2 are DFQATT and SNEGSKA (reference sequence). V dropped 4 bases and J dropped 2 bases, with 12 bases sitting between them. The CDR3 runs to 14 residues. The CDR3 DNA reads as TGCAGTGCTAACGACCAGGCCCCCAAAAACATTCAGTACTTC. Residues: CSANDQAPKNIQYF.

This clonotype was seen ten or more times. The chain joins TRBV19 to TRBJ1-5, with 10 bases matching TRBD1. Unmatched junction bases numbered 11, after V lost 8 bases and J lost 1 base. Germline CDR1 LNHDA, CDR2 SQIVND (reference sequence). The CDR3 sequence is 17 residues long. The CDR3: CASQDGPGQGSNQPQHF. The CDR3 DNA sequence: TGTGCCAGTCAAGACGGTCCGGGACAGGGGAGCAATCAGCCCCAGCATTTT.

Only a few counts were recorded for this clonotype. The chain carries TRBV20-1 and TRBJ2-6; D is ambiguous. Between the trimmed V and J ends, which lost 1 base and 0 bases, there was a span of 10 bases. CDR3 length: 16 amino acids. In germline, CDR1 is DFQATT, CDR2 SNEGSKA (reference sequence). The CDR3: CSARGRADSGANVLTF. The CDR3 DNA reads TGCAGTGCTAGAGGAAGGGCAGACTCTGGGGCCAACGTCCTGACTTTC.

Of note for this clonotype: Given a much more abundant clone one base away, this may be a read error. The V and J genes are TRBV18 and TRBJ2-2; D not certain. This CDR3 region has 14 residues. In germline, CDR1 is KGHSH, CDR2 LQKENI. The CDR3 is CATSLPSGTGELFF. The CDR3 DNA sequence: TGTGCCACCTCACTCCCTTCCGGGACCGGGGAGCTGTTTTTT.

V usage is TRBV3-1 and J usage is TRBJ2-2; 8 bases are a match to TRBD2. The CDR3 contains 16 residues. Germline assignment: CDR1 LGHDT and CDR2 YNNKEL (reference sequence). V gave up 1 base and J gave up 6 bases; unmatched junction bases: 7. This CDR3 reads CASSQVPPGGAGELFF. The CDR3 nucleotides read TGTGCCAGCAGCCAAGTGCCGCCGGGGGGGGCCGGGGAGCTGTTTTTT.

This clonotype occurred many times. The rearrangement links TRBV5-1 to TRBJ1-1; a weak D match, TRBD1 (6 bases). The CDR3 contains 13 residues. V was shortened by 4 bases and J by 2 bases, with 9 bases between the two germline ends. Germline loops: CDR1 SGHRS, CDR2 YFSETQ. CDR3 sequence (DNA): TGCGCCAGCAGCGAACAGGGAAACACTGAAGCTTTCTTT. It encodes CASSEQGNTEAFF.

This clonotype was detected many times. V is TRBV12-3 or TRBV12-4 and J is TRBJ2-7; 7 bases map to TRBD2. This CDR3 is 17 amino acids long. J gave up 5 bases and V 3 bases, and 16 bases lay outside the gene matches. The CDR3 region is CASSLKTLLATFDEQYF. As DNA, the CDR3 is TGTGCCAGCAGTTTGAAGACCCTACTAGCGACATTCGACGAGCAGTACTTC.

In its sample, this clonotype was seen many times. DNA for the CDR3: TGTGCCAGTAGTCCCGCCGGGGGGGTTTCCTACGAGCAGTACTTC. This translates into CASSPAGGVSYEQYF. The V gene is TRBV19, the J gene TRBJ2-7; 8 nucleotides agree with TRBD2. The ends lost 5 bases at V and 1 base at J; junction bases unmatched: 7. This CDR3 comprises 15 residues. CDR1 and CDR2 (germline): LNHDA, SQIVND (reference sequence).

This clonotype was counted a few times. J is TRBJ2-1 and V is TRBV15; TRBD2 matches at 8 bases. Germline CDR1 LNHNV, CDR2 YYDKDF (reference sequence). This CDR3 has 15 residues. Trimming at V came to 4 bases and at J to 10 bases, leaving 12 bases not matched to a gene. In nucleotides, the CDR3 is TGTGCCACCAGCAACGGGAGGGGAGGAGTTTCGGAGCAGTTCTTC. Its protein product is CATSNGRGGVSEQFF. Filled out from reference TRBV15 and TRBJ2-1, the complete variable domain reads DAMVIQNPRYQVTQFGKPVTLSCSQTLNHNVMYWYQQKSSQAPKLLFHYYDKDFNNEADTPDNFQSRRPNTSFCFLDIRSPGLGDTAMYLCATSNGRGGVSEQFFGPGTRLTVL.

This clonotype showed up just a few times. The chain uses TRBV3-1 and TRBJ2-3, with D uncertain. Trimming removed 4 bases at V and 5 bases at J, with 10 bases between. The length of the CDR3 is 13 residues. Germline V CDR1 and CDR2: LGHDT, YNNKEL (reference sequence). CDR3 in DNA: TGTGCCAGCAGCCGTGCGGATTTAGATACGCAGTATTTT. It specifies CASSRADLDTQYF.

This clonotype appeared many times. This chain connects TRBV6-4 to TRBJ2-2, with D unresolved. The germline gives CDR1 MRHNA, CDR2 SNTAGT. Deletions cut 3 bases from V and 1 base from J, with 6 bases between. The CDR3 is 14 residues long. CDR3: CASSEVGNTGELFF. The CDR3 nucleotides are TGTGCCAGCAGTGAGGTGGGGAACACCGGGGAGCTGTTTTTT.

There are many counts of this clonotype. The CDR3 DNA sequence: TGTGCCAGCTCACGCGAACGGGCCTCGGGGGCCTCCTCCTACGAGCAGTACTTC. Translating gives CASSRERASGASSYEQYF. This chain connects TRBV18 to TRBJ2-7; the D gene could be TRBD1 or TRBD2 (6 bases each). The CDR3 loop spans 18 amino acids. With 4 bases removed from V and 0 bases from J, the gap between germline ends came to 22 bases. Germline lookup yields CDR1 KGHSH and CDR2 LQKENI. Drawing the rest from reference TRBV18 and TRBJ2-7, the complete variable domain is NAGVMQNPRHLVRRRGQEARLRCSPMKGHSHVYWYRQLPEEGLKFMVYLQKENIIDESGMPKERFSAEFPKEGPSILRIQQVVRGDSAAYFCASSRERASGASSYEQYFGPGTRLTVT.

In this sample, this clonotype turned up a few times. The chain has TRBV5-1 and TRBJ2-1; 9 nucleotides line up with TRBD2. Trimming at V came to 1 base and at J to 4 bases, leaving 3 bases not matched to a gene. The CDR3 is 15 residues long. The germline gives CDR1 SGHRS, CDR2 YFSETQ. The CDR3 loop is CASSLPSGTYNEQFF. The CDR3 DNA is TGCGCCAGCAGCTTGCCTAGCGGGACTTACAATGAGCAGTTCTTC.

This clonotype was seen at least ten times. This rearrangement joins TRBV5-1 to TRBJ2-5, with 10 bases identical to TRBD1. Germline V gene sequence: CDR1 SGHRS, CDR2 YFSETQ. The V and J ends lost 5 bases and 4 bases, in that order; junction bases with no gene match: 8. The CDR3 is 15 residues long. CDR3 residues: CASRDDRGQAETQYF. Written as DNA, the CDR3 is TGCGCCAGCAGAGATGACAGGGGGCAGGCAGAGACCCAGTACTTC.

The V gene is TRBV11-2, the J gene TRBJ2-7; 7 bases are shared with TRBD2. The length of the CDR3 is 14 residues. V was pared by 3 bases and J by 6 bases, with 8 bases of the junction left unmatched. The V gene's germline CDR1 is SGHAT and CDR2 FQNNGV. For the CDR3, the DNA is TGTGCCAGCAGCTTCAGACGGGAGGAGGTCGAGCAGTACTTC. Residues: CASSFRREEVEQYF.

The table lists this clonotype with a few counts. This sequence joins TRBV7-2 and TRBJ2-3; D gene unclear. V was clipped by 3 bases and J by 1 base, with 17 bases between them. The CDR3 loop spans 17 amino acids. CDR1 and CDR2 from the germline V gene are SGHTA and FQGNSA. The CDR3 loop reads CASSLNPFQARTDTQYF. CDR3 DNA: TGTGCCAGCAGCTTGAATCCGTTTCAAGCCCGCACAGATACGCAGTATTTT.

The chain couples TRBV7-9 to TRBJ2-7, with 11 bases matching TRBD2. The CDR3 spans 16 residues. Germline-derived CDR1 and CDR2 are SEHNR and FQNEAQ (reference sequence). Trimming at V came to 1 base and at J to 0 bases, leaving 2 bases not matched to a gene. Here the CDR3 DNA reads TGTGCCAGCAGCTTAGGGCTAGCGGGAGGCTCCTACGAGCAGTACTTC. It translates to CASSLGLAGGSYEQYF.

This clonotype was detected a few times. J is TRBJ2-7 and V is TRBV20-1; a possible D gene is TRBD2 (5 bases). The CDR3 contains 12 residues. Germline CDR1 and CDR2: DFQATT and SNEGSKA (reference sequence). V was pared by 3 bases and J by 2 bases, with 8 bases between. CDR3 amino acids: CSASGEPYEQYF. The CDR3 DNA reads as TGCAGTGCTAGCGGGGAACCCTACGAGCAGTACTTC.

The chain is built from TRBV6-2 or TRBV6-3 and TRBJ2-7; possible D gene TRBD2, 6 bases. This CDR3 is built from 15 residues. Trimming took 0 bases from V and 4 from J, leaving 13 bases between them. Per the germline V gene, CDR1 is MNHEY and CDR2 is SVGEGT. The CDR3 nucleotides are TGTGCCAGCAGTTACTCCCGGGAGAAATGGTACGAGCAGTACTTC. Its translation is CASSYSREKWYEQYF.

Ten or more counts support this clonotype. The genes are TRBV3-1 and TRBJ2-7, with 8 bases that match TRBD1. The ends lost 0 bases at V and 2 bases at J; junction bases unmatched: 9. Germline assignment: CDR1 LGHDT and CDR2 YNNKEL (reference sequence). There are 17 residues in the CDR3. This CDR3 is CASSQETGDLGPYEQYF. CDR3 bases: TGTGCCAGCAGCCAAGAGACAGGGGATCTAGGGCCCTACGAGCAGTACTTC.

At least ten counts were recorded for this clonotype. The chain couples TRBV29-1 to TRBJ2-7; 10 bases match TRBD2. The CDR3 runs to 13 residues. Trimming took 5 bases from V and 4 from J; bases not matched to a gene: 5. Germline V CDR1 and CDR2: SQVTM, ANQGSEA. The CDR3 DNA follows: TGCAGCGTTCTGGGACTAGCGAGGTACGAGCAGTACTTC. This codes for CSVLGLARYEQYF.